One sample yielded the 16 T cell receptor beta chains listed below, sequenced in a study of identical twins. In TCRdb, the 5' RACE reads were re-called with MiXCR into one record per CDR3 protein. The sample comprises approximately 350,000 distinct CDR3 sequences, 9% to 15% of which are singletons, and about 7% rests with the top ten. The same data also contributed to another study, on yellow fever vaccine responses in identical twins.

Material: CD8+ T cells sorted from blood. The source is a young woman in good health.

The chain combines TRBV5-5 with TRBJ2-5, with a possible D match to TRBD1 (5 bases). Germline V gene lookup returns CDR1 SGHKS and CDR2 YYEKEE (reference sequence). The ends were cut back, 2 bases at V and 0 bases at J, with 11 bases in the middle. The CDR3 is 15 residues long. This CDR3 reads CASSLRQGNQETQYF. CDR3 DNA sequence: TGTGCCAGCAGCTTACGGCAGGGTAACCAAGAGACCCAGTACTTC.

This clonotype has a handful of counts. The V call is TRBV12-3 or TRBV12-4, the J call TRBJ2-1; 8 bases map to TRBD2. This CDR3 is 15 amino acids long. With 2 bases clipped from V and 9 bases from J, the junction kept 9 bases outside the gene matches. CDR3 region: CASSLSDGRAGEQFF. CDR3 DNA sequence: TGTGCCAGCAGTTTATCGGACGGGAGGGCCGGTGAGCAGTTCTTC.

The chain is built from TRBV5-5 and TRBJ2-6; D may match TRBD1 or TRBD2 (5 bases each). Per germline, CDR1 SGHKS and CDR2 YYEKEE (reference sequence). Trimming stripped 0 bases from V and 2 bases from J, with 9 bases between. The CDR3 totals 16 residues. CDR3 residues: CASSLGDLTGANVLTF. The DNA for the CDR3 is TGTGCCAGCAGCTTGGGGGACCTAACTGGGGCCAACGTCCTGACTTTC.

This clonotype was counted between two and nine times. This chain connects TRBV28 to TRBJ2-7, with 8 bases matching TRBD1. The junction had 7 bases not matched to a gene; V was cut back by 2 bases and J by 4 bases. The CDR3 length is 15 residues. CDR1 is MDHEN and CDR2 is SYDVKM in the germline V gene. The CDR3 region has the DNA TGTGCCAGCAGTTTAGGGACAGGCCCCGGGTACGAGCAGTACGTC. This sequence encodes CASSLGTGPGYEQYV.

This clonotype was observed many times. This sequence joins TRBV9 and TRBJ2-1; D is perhaps TRBD2 (5 bases). Germline CDR1 reads SGDLS; CDR2 reads YYNGEE. V shed 3 bases and J shed 7 bases, with 11 bases lying between them. The CDR3 totals 13 residues. The CDR3 bases are TGTGCCAGCAGCGCAGGTGAGGGAAATGAGCAGTTCTTC. It yields the protein CASSAGEGNEQFF.

The chain recombines TRBV27 with TRBJ2-1; TRBD2 agrees at 12 bases. The CDR3 has 15 residues. The V gene's germline CDR1 is MNHEY and CDR2 SMNVEV (reference sequence). With 5 bases clipped from V and 8 bases from J, the junction kept 7 bases outside the gene matches. The CDR3 spells CASSPPSGGADEQFF. Here the CDR3 DNA reads TGTGCCAGCAGTCCCCCTAGCGGGGGGGCCGATGAGCAGTTCTTC.

This chain connects TRBV20-1 to TRBJ2-7; tentatively, D is TRBD2 (5 bases). CDR3 size: 13 residues. The V gene's germline CDR1 is DFQATT and CDR2 SNEGSKA (reference sequence). Trimming left V 3 bases short and J 3 bases short, with 12 bases between. CDR3 bases: TGCAGTGCTAGTTCGGGGATGGACTACGAGCAGTACGTC. Protein product: CSASSGMDYEQYV.

This clonotype came up a few times. This chain links TRBV11-2 with TRBJ2-5; D may correspond to TRBD1 or TRBD2 (6 bases each). The ends were cut back, 8 bases at V and 2 bases at J, with 15 bases in the middle. CDR1 SGHAT and CDR2 FQNNGV come from the germline V gene. This CDR3 is built from 14 residues. As DNA, the CDR3 is TGTGCCAGCGGGTTTAGGGGGGCACAAGAGACCCAGTACTTC. Protein product: CASGFRGAQETQYF.

This clonotype was recorded a few times. This chain joins TRBV5-6 and TRBJ2-7; 7 nucleotides align to TRBD1. From germline, CDR1 is SGHDT and CDR2 YYEEEE. This CDR3 spans 13 amino acids. V lost 2 bases, J lost 5 bases, and 4 bases stayed unmatched. The CDR3 protein is CASSLQGPDEQYF. The CDR3 DNA is TGTGCCAGCAGCTTACAGGGGCCGGACGAGCAGTACTTC.

This chain connects TRBV20-1 to TRBJ1-1; D uncertain. CDR1 is DFQATT, CDR2 SNEGSKA, per germline (reference sequence). Trimming shortened V by 3 bases and J by 3 bases, and 17 bases separated the two germline ends. This CDR3 has 15 amino acids. The CDR3 loop is CSARGLGGVDTEAFF. As DNA, the CDR3 is TGCAGTGCTAGGGGCTTGGGTGGGGTGGACACTGAAGCTTTCTTT.

This clonotype has just a few counts. The chain employs TRBV7-9 and TRBJ2-1; 7 bases line up with TRBD1. CDR1 is SEHNR and CDR2 is FQNEAQ in the germline V gene (reference sequence). The junction had 4 bases not matched to a gene; V was cut back by 5 bases and J by 0 bases. The CDR3 totals 15 residues. CDR3 sequence (DNA): TGTGCCAGCAGCCCCCGGACAGGCTCCTACAATGAGCAGTTCTTC. Its protein product is CASSPRTGSYNEQFF.

The rearrangement uses TRBV9 and TRBJ2-2, with D unclear. Trimming left V 3 bases short and J 7 bases short, with 7 bases between. There are 12 residues in the CDR3. CDR1 and CDR2 (germline): SGDLS, YYNGEE. The CDR3 protein is CASSDLVGELFF. Written as DNA, the CDR3 is TGTGCCAGCAGCGATCTAGTCGGGGAGCTGTTTTTT.

The rearrangement uses TRBV7-9 and TRBJ2-7; D is uncertain. Per germline, CDR1 SEHNR and CDR2 FQNEAQ (reference sequence). V dropped 2 bases and J dropped 3 bases, with 8 bases sitting between them. The CDR3 is 13 amino acids. In DNA form, the CDR3 reads TGTGCCAGCAGCTTATTCTTAGGCTACGAGCAGTACTTC. It encodes CASSLFLGYEQYF.

V and J are TRBV28 and TRBJ1-1; D perhaps matches TRBD1 (5 bases). The CDR3 contains 14 residues. V shed 2 bases and J shed 0 bases, with 7 bases lying between them. Germline V gene data show CDR1 as MDHEN and CDR2 as SYDVKM. The CDR3, as DNA: TGTGCCAGCAGTTTACTGACAGTGAACACTGAAGCTTTCTTT. Its protein is CASSLLTVNTEAFF.

The chain uses TRBV28 and TRBJ2-7, with D tentatively TRBD2 (6 bases). Germline CDR1 is MDHEN and CDR2 is SYDVKM. The length of the CDR3 is 15 residues. Trimming removed 7 bases at V and 1 base at J, with 17 bases between. The CDR3 sequence: CASNPAWRESYEQYF. In nucleotides, the CDR3 is TGTGCCAGCAACCCCGCCTGGAGGGAATCCTACGAGCAGTACTTC.

Only a few counts were recorded for this clonotype. The junction and the germline gene differ at one end; a read error may be behind it. This chain joins TRBV20-1 and TRBJ2-3, with 13 bases fitting TRBD2. This CDR3 region has 17 residues. CDR1 DFQATT and CDR2 SNEGSKA come from the germline V gene (reference sequence). CDR3 amino acids: CSARDSFSGLAGDAQYF. CDR3 nucleotides: TGCAGTGCTAGAGATTCATTCTCAGGACTAGCGGGAGATGCGCAGTATTTT.